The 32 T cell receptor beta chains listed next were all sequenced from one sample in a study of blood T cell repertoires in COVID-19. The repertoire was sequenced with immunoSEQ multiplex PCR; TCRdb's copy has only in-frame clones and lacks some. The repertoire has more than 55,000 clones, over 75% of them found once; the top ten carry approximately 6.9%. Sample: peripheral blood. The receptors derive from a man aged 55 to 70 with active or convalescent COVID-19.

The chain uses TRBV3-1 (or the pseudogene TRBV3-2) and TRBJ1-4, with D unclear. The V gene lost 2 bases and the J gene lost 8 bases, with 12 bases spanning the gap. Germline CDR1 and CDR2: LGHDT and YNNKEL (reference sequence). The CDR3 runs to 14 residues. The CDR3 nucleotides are TGTGCCAGCAGCCAAACGACCCAGCGGGAAAAACTGTTTTTT. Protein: CASSQTTQREKLFF.

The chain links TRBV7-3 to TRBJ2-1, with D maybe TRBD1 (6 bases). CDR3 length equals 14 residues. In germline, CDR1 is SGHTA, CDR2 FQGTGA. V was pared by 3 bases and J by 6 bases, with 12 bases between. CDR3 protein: CASSLTRGGNEQFF. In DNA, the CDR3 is TGTGCCAGCAGCTTGACAAGAGGGGGCAATGAGCAGTTCTTC.

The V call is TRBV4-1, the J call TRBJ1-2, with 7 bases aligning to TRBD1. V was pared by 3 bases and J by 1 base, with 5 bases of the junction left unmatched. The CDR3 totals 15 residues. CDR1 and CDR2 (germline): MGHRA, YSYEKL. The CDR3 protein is CASSQTDRNNYGYTF. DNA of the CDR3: TGCGCCAGCAGCCAGACGGACAGGAATAACTATGGCTACACCTTC.

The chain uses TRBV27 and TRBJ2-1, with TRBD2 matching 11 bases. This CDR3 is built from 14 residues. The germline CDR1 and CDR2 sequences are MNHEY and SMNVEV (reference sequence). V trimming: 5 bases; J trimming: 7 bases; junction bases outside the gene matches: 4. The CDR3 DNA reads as TGTGCCAGCAGTGATAGCGGGAGGGGGAATGAGCAGTTCTTC. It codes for CASSDSGRGNEQFF.

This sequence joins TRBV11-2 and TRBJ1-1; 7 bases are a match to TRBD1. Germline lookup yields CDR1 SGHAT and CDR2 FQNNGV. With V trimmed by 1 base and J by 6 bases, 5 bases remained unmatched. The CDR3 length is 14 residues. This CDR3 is CASSLGYTGAEAFF. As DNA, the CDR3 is TGTGCCAGCAGCTTAGGCTATACAGGGGCTGAAGCTTTCTTT.

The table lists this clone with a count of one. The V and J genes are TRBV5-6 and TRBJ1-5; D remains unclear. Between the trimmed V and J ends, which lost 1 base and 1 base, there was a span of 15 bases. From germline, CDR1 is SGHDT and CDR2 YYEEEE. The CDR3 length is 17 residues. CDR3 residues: CASSLNRPRKSNQPQHF. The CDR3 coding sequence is TGTGCCAGCAGCTTGAACAGACCCCGTAAGAGCAATCAGCCCCAGCATTTT.

The DNA for the CDR3 is TGTGCCAGCAGCCCGTCGAGTAACACTGAAGCTTTCTTT. This gives the protein CASSPSSNTEAFF. The chain is built from TRBV3-1 (or the pseudogene TRBV3-2) and TRBJ1-1, with no clear D. Trimming removed 4 bases at V and 2 bases at J, with 8 bases between. Germline CDR1 reads LGHDT; CDR2 reads YNNKEL (reference sequence). The CDR3 covers 13 residues.

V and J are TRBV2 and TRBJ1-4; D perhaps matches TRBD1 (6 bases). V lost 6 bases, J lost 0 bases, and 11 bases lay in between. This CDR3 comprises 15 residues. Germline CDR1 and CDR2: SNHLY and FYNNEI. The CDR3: CASRANRATNEKLFF. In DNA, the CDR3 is TGTGCCAGCAGGGCTAACAGGGCAACTAATGAAAAACTGTTTTTT.

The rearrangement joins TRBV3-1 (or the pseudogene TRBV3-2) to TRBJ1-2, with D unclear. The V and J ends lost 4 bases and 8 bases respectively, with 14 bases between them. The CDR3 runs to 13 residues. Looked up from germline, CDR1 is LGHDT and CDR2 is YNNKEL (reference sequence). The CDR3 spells CASSLGGSGGYTF. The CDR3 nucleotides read TGTGCCAGCAGCCTGGGAGGGTCAGGAGGCTACACCTTC.

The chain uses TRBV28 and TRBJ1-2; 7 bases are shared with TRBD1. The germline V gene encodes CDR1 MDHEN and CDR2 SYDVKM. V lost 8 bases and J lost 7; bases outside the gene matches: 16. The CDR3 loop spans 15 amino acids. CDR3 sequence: CASSAQPRAGGGYTF. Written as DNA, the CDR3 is TGTGCCAGCTCCGCCCAACCCCGTGCAGGGGGTGGCTACACCTTC.

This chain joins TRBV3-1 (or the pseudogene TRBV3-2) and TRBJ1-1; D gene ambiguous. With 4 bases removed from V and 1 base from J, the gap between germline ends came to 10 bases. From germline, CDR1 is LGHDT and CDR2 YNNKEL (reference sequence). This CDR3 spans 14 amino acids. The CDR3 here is CASSPRVGNTEAFF. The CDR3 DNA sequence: TGTGCCAGCAGCCCGAGGGTAGGGAACACTGAAGCTTTCTTT.

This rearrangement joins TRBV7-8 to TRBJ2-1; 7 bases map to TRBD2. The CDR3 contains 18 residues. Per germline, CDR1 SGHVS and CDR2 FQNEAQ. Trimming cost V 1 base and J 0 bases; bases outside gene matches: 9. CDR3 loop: CASSLEGRGRSSYNEQFF. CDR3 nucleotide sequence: TGTGCCAGCAGCTTAGAAGGGCGCGGGAGAAGCTCCTACAATGAGCAGTTCTTC.

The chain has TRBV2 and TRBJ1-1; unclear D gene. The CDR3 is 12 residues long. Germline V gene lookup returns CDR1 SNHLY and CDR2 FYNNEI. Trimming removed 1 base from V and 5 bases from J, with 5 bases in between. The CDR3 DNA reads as TGTGCCAGCAGTGAAGGGAGTACTGAAGCTTTCTTT. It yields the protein CASSEGSTEAFF. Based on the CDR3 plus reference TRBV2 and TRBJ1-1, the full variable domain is EPEVTQTPSHQVTQMGQEVILRCVPISNHLYFYWYRQILGQKVEFLVSFYNNEISEKSEIFDDQFSVERPDGSNFTLKIRSTKLEDSAMYFCASSEGSTEAFFGQGTRLTVV.

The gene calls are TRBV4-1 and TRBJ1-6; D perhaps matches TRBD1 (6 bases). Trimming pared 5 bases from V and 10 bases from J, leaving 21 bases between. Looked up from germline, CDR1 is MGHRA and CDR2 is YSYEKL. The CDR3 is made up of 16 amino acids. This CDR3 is CASSTGPDPQGSPLHF. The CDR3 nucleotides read TGCGCCAGCAGCACAGGTCCAGACCCTCAGGGGTCACCCCTCCACTTT.

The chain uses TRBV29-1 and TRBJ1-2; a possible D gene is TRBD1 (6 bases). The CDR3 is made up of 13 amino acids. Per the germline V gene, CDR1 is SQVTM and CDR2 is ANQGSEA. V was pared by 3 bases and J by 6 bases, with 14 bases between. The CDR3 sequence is CSVDGQPGDGYTF. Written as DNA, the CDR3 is TGCAGCGTTGATGGGCAGCCAGGGGATGGCTACACCTTC.

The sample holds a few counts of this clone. CDR3 sequence (DNA): TGTGCCAGCAGCTCCAGACAGGGCACAGATACGCAGTATTTT. As protein: CASSSRQGTDTQYF. The chain combines TRBV7-9 with TRBJ2-3; TRBD1 might be the D (6 bases). The CDR3 totals 14 residues. V was pared by 4 bases and J by 1 base, with 9 bases between. The germline gives CDR1 SEHNR, CDR2 FQNEAQ (reference sequence).

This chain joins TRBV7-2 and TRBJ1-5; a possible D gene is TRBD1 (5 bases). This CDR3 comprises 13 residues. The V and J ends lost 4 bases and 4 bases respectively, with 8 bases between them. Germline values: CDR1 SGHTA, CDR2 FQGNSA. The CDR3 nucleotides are TGTGCCAGCAGCTCTCAGGGAAATCAGCCCCAGCATTTT. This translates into CASSSQGNQPQHF.

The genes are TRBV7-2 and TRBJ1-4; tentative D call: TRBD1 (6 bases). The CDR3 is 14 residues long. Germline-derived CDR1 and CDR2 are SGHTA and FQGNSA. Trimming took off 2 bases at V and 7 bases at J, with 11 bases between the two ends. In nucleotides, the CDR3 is TGTGCCAGCAGCTTACCAGGGGCGCGTGAAAAACTGTTTTTT. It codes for CASSLPGAREKLFF.

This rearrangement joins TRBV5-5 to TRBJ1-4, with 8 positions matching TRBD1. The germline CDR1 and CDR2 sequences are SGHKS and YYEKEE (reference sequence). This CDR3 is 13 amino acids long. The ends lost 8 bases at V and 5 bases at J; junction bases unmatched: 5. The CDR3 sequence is CASQQGANEKLFF. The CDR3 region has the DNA TGTGCCAGTCAGCAGGGGGCAAATGAAAAACTGTTTTTT.

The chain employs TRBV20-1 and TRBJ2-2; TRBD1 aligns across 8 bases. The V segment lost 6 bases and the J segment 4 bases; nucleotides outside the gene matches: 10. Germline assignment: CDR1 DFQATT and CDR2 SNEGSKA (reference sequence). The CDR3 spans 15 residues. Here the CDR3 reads CSASGQGRGTGELFF. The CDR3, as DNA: TGCAGTGCAAGTGGACAGGGTCGAGGCACCGGGGAGCTGTTTTTT.

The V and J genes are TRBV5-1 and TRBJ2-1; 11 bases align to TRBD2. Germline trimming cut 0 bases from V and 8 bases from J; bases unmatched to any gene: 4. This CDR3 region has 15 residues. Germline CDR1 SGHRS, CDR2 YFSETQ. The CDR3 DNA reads TGCGCCAGCAGCTTGGTAGCGGGAGGGCTAGATGAGCAGTTCTTC. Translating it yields CASSLVAGGLDEQFF.

The CDR3 nucleotides are TGTGCCAGCAGCAAAGTAGCGGGGGGCGGCACTAGCACAGATACGCAGTATTTT. Encoded protein: CASSKVAGGGTSTDTQYF. V usage is TRBV21-1 and J usage is TRBJ2-3; the DNA was not compared with TRBD2, the D call given in the table. TRBV21-1 is flagged as a pseudogene. The CDR3 sequence is 18 residues long.

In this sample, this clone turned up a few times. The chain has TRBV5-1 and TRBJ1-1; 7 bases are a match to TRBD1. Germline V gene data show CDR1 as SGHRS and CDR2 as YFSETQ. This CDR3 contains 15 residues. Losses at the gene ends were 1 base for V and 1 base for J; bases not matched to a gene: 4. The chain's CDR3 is CASSLLGTENTEAFF. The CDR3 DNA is TGCGCCAGCAGCTTGTTAGGGACAGAGAACACTGAAGCTTTCTTT.

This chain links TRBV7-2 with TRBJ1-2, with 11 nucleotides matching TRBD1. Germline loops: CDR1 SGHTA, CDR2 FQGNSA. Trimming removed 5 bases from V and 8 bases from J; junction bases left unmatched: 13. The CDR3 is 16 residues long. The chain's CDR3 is CASSLRKGQGVPGYTF. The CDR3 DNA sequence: TGTGCCAGCAGCCTCCGTAAGGGACAGGGGGTCCCGGGCTACACCTTC.

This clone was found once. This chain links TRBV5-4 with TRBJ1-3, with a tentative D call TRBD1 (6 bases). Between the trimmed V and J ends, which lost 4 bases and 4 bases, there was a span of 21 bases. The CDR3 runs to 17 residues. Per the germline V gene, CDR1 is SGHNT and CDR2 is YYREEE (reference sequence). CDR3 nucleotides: TGTGCCAGCAGCCCAAGGGGGGGTCCCAGGGGAGGAAACACCATATATTTT. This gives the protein CASSPRGGPRGGNTIYF. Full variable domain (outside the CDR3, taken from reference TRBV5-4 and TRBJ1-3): ETGVTQSPTHLIKTRGQQVTLRCSSQSGHNTVSWYQQALGQGPQFIFQYYREEENGRGNFPPRFSGLQFPNYSSELNVNALELDDSALYLCASSPRGGPRGGNTIYFGEGSWLTVV.

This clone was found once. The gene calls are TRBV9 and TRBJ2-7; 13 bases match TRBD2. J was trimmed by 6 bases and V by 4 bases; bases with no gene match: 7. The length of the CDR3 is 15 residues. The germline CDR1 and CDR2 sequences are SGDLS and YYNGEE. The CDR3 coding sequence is TGTGCCAGCAGCCCCCGGACTAGCGGGAGTCGCGAGCAGTACTTC. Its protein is CASSPRTSGSREQYF.

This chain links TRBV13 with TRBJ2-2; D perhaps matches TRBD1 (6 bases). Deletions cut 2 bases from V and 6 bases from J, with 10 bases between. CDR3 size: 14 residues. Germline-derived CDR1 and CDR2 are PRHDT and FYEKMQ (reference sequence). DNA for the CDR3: TGTGCCAGCAGCTTACTGGGGGCGGCCGGGGAGCTGTTTTTT. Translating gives CASSLLGAAGELFF. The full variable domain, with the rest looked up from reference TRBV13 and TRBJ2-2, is AAGVIQSPRHLIKEKRETATLKCYPIPRHDTVYWYQQGPGQDPQFLISFYEKMQSDKGSIPDRFSAQQFSDYHSELNMSSLELGDSALYFCASSLLGAAGELFFGEGSRLTVL.

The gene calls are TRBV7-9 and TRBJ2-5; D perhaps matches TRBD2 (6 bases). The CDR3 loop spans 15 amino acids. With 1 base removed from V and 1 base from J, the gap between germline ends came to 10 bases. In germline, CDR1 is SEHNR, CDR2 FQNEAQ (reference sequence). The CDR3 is CASSLVGGSQETQYF. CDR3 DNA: TGTGCCAGCAGCTTAGTTGGGGGGTCCCAAGAGACCCAGTACTTC.

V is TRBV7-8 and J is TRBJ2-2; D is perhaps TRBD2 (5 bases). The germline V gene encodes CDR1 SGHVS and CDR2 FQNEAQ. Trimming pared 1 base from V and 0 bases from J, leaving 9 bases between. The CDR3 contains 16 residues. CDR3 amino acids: CASSLVSGANTGELFF. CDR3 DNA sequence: TGTGCCAGCAGCTTAGTGAGCGGAGCGAACACCGGGGAGCTGTTTTTT.

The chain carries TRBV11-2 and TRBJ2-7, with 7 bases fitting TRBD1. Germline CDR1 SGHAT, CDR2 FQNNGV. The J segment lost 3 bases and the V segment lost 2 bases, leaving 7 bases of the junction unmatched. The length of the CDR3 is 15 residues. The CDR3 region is CASSLSPGGIYEQYF. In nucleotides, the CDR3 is TGTGCCAGCAGCTTAAGCCCAGGGGGTATCTACGAGCAGTACTTC.

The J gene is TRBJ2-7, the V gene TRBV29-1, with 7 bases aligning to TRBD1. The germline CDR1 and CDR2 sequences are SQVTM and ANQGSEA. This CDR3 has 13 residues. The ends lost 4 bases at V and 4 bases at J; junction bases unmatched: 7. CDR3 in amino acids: CSVVGQETYEQYF. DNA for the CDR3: TGCAGCGTTGTTGGACAGGAAACTTACGAGCAGTACTTC.

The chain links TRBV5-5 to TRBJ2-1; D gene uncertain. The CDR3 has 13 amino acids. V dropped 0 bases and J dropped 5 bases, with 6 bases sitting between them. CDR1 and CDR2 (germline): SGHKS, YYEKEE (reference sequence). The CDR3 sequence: CASSLDYNNEQFF. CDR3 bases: TGTGCCAGCAGCTTGGACTATAACAATGAGCAGTTCTTC. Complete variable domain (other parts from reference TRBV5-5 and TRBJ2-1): DAGVTQSPTHLIKTRGQQVTLRCSPISGHKSVSWYQQVLGQGPQFIFQYYEKEERGRGNFPDRFSARQFPNYSSELNVNALLLGDSALYLCASSLDYNNEQFFGPGTRLTVL.